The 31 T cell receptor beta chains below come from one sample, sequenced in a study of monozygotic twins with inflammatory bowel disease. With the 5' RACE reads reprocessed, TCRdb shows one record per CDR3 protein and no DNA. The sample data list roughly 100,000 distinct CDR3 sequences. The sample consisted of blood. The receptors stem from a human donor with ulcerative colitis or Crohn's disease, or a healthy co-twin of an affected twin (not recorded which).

This chain's CDR3 is CASSSGGRDSYGYTF. The chain combines TRBV5-1 with TRBJ1-2. From germline, CDR1 is SGHRS and CDR2 YFSETQ. This CDR3 has 15 residues.

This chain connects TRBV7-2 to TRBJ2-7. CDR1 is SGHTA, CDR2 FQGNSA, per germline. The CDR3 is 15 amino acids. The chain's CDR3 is CASSLVAGVPYEQYF.

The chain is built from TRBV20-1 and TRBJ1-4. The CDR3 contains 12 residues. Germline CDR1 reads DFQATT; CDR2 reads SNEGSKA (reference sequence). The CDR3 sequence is CSARDLGEKLFF.

The CDR3: CASSEGLSRGNQPQHF. The chain uses TRBV2 and TRBJ1-5; TCRdb returns TRBD1, unconfirmable since there is no DNA. The germline CDR1 and CDR2 sequences are SNHLY and FYNNEI. The CDR3 is 16 amino acids.

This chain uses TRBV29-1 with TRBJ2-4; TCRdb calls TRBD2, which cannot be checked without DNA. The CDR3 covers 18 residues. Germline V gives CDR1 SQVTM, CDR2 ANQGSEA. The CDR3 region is CSVEDERGRGPTKNIQYF.

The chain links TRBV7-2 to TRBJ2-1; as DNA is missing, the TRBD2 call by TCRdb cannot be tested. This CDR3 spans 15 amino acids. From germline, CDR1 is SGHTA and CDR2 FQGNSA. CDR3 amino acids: CASSLVAGIYNEQFF.

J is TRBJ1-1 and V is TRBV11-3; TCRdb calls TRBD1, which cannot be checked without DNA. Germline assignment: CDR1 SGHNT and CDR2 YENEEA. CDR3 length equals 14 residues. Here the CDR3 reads CAKLLVGQGLVAFF.

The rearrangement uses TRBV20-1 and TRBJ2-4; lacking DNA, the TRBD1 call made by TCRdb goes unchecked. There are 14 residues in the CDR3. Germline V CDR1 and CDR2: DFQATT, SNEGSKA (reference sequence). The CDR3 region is CSAAPGLAKNIQYF.

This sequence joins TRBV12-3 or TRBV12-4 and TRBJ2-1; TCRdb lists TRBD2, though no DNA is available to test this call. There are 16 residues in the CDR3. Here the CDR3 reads CASSFRLAGVNNEQFF.

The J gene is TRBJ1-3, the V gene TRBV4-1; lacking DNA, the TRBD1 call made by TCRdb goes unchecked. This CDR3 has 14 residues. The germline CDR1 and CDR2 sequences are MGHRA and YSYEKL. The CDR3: CASSQTGSGNTIYF.

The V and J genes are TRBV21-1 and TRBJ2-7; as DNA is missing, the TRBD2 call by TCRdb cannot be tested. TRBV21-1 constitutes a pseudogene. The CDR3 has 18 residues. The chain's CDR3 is CASSKDASGGMVSYEQYF.

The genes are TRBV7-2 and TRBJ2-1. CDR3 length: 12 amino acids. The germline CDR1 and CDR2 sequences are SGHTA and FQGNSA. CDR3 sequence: CASSPTHNEQFF.

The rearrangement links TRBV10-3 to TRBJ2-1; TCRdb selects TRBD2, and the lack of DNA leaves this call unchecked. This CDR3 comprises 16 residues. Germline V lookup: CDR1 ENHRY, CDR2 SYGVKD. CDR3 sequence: CAISEFLAGAYNEQFF.

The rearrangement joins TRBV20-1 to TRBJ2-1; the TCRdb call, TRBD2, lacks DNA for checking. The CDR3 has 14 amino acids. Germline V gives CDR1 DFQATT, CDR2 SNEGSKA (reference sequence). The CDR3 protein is CSARVSGSYNEQFF.

CDR3: CASSSPGLASVAGELFF. V and J are TRBV5-1 and TRBJ2-2; TCRdb indicates TRBD2, and absent DNA this call remains unverified. The CDR3 extends over 17 amino acids. The germline CDR1 and CDR2 sequences are SGHRS and YFSETQ.

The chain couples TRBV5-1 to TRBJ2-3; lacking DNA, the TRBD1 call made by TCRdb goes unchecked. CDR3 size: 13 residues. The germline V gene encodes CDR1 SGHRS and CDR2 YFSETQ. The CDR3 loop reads CASTRGQTDTQYF. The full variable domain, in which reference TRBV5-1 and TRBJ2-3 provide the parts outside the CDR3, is KAGVTQTPRYLIKTRGQQVTLSCSPISGHRSVSWYQQTPGQGLQFLFEYFSETQRNKGNFPGRFSGRQFSNSRSEMNVSTLELGDSALYLCASTRGQTDTQYFGPGTRLTVL.

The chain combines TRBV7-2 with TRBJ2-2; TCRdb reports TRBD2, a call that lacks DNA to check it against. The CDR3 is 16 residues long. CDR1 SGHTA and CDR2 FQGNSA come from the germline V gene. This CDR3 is CASSLASGRAPGELFF.

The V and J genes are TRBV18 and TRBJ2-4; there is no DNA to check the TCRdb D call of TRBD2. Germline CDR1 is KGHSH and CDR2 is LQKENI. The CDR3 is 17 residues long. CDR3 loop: CASSPLGAGTAKNIQYF.

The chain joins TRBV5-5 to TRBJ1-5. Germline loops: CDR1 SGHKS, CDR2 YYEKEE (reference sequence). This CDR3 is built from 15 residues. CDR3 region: CASSLRGGGNQPQHF.

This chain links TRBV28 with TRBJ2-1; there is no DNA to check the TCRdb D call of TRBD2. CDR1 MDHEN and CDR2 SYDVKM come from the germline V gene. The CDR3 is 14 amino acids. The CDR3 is CASSLAGWDNEQFF.

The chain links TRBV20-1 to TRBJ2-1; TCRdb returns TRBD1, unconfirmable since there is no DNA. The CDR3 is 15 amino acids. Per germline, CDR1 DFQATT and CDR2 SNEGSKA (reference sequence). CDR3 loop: CSARLQGGKRGEQFF.

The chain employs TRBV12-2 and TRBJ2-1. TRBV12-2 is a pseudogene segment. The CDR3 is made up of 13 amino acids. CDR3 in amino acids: CANLGESYNEQFF.

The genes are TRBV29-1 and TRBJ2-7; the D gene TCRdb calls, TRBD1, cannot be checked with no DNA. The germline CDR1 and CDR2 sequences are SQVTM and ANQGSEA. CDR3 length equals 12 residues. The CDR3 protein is CSGWDPPYEQYF.

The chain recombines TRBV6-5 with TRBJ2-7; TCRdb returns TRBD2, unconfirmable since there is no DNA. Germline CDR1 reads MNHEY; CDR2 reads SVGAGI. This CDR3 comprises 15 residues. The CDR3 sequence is CASRGRGGRFNEQYF.

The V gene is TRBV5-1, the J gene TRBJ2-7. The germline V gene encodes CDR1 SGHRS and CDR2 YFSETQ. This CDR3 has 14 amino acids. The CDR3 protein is CASSLDGFSYEQYF. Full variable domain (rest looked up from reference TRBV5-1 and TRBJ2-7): KAGVTQTPRYLIKTRGQQVTLSCSPISGHRSVSWYQQTPGQGLQFLFEYFSETQRNKGNFPGRFSGRQFSNSRSEMNVSTLELGDSALYLCASSLDGFSYEQYFGPGTRLTVT.

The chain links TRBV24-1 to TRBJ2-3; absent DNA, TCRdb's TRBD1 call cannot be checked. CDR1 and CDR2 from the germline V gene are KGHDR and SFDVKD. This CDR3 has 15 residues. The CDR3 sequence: CATSDYFGGGDTQYF.

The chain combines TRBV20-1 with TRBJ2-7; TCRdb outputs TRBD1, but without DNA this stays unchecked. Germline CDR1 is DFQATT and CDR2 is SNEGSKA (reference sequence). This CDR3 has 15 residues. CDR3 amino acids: CSARDSSGGFYEQYF.

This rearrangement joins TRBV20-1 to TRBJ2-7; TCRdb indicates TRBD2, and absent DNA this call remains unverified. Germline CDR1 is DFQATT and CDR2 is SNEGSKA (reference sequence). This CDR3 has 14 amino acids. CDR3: CSAHSGRGSYEQYF.

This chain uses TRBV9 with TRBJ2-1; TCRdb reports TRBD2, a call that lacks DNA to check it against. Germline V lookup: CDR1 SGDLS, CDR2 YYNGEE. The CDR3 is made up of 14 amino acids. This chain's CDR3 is CASSVGGRLNEQFF.

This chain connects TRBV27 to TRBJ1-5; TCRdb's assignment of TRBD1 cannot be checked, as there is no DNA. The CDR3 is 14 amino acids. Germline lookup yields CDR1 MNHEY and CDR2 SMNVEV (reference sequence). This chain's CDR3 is CASSSGTGIGVQHF.

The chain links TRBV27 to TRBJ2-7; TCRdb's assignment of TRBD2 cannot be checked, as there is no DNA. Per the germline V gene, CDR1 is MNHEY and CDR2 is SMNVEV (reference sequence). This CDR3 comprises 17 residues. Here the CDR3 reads CASSSSPSSGGTYEQYF.